The clone carrying this T cell receptor (beta chain) was seen a handful of times. The CDR3 has 14 amino acids. The germline V gene encodes CDR1 MNHEY and CDR2 SVGAGI. Between the trimmed V and J ends, which lost 5 bases and 3 bases, there was a span of 13 bases. Survey-level TCR beta sequencing used the immunoSEQ assay. The table came from immunoSEQ multiplex PCR; TCRdb's copy has only in-frame clones and leaves some out. The sample contains about 68,000 clones, just over 90% of which appear only once. This receptor was identified in a man aged 35 to 55 with rheumatoid arthritis. The material sequenced was PBMCs. V is TRBV6-5 and J is TRBJ1-2; D is undetermined. The CDR3 nucleotides read TGTGCCAGCAGTATGCGGACGGAACACTATGGCTACACCTTC. It is translated as CASSMRTEHYGYTF.